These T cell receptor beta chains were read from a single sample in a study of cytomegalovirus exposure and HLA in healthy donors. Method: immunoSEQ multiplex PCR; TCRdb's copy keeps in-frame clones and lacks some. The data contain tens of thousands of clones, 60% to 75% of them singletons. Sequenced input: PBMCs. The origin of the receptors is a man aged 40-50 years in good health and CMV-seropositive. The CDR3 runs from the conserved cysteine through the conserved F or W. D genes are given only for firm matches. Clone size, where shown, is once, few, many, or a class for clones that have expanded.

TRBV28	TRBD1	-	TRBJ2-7	TGTGCCACCTCCCGGGACAGGGGGTACGAGCAGTACTTC	CATSRDRGYEQYF
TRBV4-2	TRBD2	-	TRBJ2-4	TGTGCCAGCAGCCAAGAGGGACGGGGGGGCGTCAAAAACATTCAGTACTTC	CASSQEGRGGVKNIQYF
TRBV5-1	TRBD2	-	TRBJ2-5	TGCGCCAGCAGCTTGGATGCAGGGAGGGCTTCGGAGACCCAGTACTTC	CASSLDAGRASETQYF
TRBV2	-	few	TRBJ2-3	TGTGCCAGCAGTGGCTCTAGCAGGCCTAGCACAGATACGCAGTATTTT	CASSGSSRPSTDTQYF
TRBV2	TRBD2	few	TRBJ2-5	TGTGCCAGCAGTGAAGCCCGAGCGGGGGGGCAAGAGACCCAGTACTTC	CASSEARAGGQETQYF
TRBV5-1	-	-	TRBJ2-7	TGCGCCAGCAGCTTGACCCCTGGCAGTTTGAACGAGCAGTACTTC	CASSLTPGSLNEQYF
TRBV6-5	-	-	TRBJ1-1	TGTGCCAGCAGTTACTCAAATCCGTCGAACACTGAAGCTTTCTTT	CASSYSNPSNTEAFF
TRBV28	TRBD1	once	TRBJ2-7	TGTGCCAGCAGACTCCGGACAGGGGGGCAGTACTTC	CASRLRTGGQYF
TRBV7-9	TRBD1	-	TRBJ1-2	TGTGCCAGCAGCGTGGACAGGGTAGGAGGCTACACCTTC	CASSVDRVGGYTF
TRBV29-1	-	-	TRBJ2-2	TGCAGCGTTGTAGGAGGGAGCGGGGAGCTGTTTTTT	CSVVGGSGELFF
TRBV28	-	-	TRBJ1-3	TGTGCCAGCAGAAGTGGGGGGGTTGGAAACACCATATATTTT	CASRSGGVGNTIYF
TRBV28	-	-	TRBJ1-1	TGTGCCAGCAGTCATGATAGCACTGAAGCTTTCTTT	CASSHDSTEAFF
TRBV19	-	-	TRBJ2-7	TGTGCCAGTAGTATAGTTCCCGAGTACGAGCAGTACTTC	CASSIVPEYEQYF
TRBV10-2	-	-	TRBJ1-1	TGCGCCAGTCGGCCCTTAGAGGCTGAAGCTTTCTTT	CASRPLEAEAFF
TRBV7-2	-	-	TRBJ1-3	TGTGCCAGCAGACCCCAGGCCTTGAGCTCTGGAAACACCATATATTTT	CASRPQALSSGNTIYF
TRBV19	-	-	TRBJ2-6	TGTGCCGTTGGAACAGGGTTAGGGGCCAACGTCCTGACTTTC	CAVGTGLGANVLTF
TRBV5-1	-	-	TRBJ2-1	TGCGCCAGCAGCTTGTCGCAGGGGCAGCAGTTCTTC	CASSLSQGQQFF
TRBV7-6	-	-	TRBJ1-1	TGTGCCAGCAGGCGTACCGGGGGCACTGAAGCTTTCTTT	CASRRTGGTEAFF
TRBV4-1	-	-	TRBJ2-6	TGCGCCAGCAGCCAAGGGGCGGCCAGGGGCCCCTCTGGGGCCAACGTCCTGACTTTC	CASSQGAARGPSGANVLTF
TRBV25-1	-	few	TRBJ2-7	TGTGCCAGCAGTGAAGCGGGGGCGACTGGCTACGAGCAGTACTTC	CASSEAGATGYEQYF
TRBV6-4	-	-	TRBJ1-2	TGTGCCAGCAGGGGCAGGGTGCGTAACTATGGCTACACCTTC	CASRGRVRNYGYTF
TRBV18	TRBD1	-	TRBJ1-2	TGTGCCAGCTCACCGAGCCGGGACAGCCCCTATGGCTACACCTTC	CASSPSRDSPYGYTF
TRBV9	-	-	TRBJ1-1	TGTGCCAGCAGCCCCCCTGAGGGCAGGGGCAACACTGAAGCTTTCTTT	CASSPPEGRGNTEAFF
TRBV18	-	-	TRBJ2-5	TGTGCCAGCTCACTGTCCTCCCGGGTTGACGGGGAGACCCAGTACTTC	CASSLSSRVDGETQYF
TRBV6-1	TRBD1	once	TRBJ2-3	TGTGCCAGCCTACAGGGGGCAGTGGATACGCAGTATTTT	CASLQGAVDTQYF
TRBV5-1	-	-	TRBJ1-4	TGCGCCAGCAGCGTTGGGCTGTCTGATGAAAAACTGTTTTTT	CASSVGLSDEKLFF
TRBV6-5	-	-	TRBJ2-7	TGTGCCAGCAGTTACTCTCCCCGGCGGGAGCAGTACTTC	CASSYSPRREQYF
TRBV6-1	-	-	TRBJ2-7	TGTGCCAGCACCGAACAAGCGACCTACGAGCAGTACTTC	CASTEQATYEQYF
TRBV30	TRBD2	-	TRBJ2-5	TGTGCCTGGAGTCTCGGACTAGCGGGGCTAGAGACCCAGTACTTC	CAWSLGLAGLETQYF
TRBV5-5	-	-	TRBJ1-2	TGTGCCAGCAGCCTGGGGGGGCTGGGCTACACCTTC	CASSLGGLGYTF
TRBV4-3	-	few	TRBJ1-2	TGCGCCAGCAGCCAAGATTTGTTAGCTAACTATGGCTACACCTTC	CASSQDLLANYGYTF
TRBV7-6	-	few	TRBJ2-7	TGTGCCAGCAGCCGCGGCCTGGGGAGTCCCTACGAGCAGTACTTC	CASSRGLGSPYEQYF
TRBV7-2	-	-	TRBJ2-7	TGTGCCAGCAGCTTACCCCGAGCGGGCATAATTTCCTCCTACGAGCAGTACTTC	CASSLPRAGIISSYEQYF
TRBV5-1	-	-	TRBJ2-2	TGCGCCAGCAGCTTGGACAGGGCCGCGAACACCGGGGAGCTGTTTTTT	CASSLDRAANTGELFF
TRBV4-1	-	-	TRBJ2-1	TGCGCCAGTATCGGAGCGGTCTACAATGAGCAGTTCTTC	CASIGAVYNEQFF
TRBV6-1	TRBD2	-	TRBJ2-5	TGTGCCAGCGGTCGGGGGGACCAAGAGACCCAGTACTTC	CASGRGDQETQYF
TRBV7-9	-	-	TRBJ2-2	TGTGCCAGCAGCCAGGGCACCGGGGAGCTGTTTTTT	CASSQGTGELFF
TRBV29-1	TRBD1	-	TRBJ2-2	TGCAGCGCCGACAGGGGGCTTAACACCGGGGAGCTGTTTTTT	CSADRGLNTGELFF
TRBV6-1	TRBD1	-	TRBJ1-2	TGTGCCAGCAGGGACAGGGGGCACTATGGCTACACCTTC	CASRDRGHYGYTF
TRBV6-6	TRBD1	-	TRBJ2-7	TGTGCCAGCAGTCGGGGACAGAGCACATCCTACGAGCAGTACTTC	CASSRGQSTSYEQYF
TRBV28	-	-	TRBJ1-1	TGTGCCAGCAGCTTAGGGGACACCCTCGCGAAGCCTTTCTTT	CASSLGDTLAKPFF
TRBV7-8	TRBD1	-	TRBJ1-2	TGTGCCAGCAGCAGGGACAGGGTAGACTATGGCTACACCTTC	CASSRDRVDYGYTF
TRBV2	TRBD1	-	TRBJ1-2	TGTGCCAGCAGTAGCTGGACAGGGGGGGATGGCTACACCTTC	CASSSWTGGDGYTF
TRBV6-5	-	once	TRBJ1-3	TGTGCCAGCAGCTCCCAGGGGAGAAACACCATATATTTT	CASSSQGRNTIYF
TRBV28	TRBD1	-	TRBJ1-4	TGTGCCAGCAGCCAAGTAGGACAGGGAGATGAAAAACTGTTTTTT	CASSQVGQGDEKLFF
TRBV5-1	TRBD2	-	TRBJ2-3	TGCGCCAGCAGCTTGGGGACTAGCGGGGGGGCAACAGATACGCAGTATTTT	CASSLGTSGGATDTQYF
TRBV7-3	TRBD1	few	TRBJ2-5	TGTGCCAGCAGCAGTACAGGGGGCCAAGAGACCCAGTACTTC	CASSSTGGQETQYF
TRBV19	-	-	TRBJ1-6	TGTGCCAGTAGGGCTCCGAACTATAATTCACCCCTCCACTTT	CASRAPNYNSPLHF
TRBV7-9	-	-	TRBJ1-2	TGTGCCAGCAGCCCAACCCGGGGGGCCTATGGCTACACCTTC	CASSPTRGAYGYTF
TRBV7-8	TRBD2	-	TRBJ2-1	TGTGCCAGCAGCTTAAGGCTAGCGGGGGGGCTCGGCAATGAGCAGTTCTTC	CASSLRLAGGLGNEQFF
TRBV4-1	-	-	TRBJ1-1	TGCGCCAGCAGCCAAGATGCGGGGGTACAGGGCACTGAAGCTTTCTTT	CASSQDAGVQGTEAFF
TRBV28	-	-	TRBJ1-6	TGTGCCAGCAGGGATCCGACAGACCTCTATAATTCACCCCTCCACTTT	CASRDPTDLYNSPLHF
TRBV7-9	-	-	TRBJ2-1	TGTGCCAGCAGCTCGTCAGGGGTCCTAGGCAATGAGCAGTTCTTC	CASSSSGVLGNEQFF
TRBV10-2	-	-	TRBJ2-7	TGCGCCAGCAGTCGACGGGTGGACTACGAGCAGTACTTC	CASSRRVDYEQYF
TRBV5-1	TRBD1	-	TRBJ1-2	TGCGCCAGCAGCTTGGGGGACAGGGACAATGGCTACACCTTC	CASSLGDRDNGYTF
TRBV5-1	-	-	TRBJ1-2	TGCGCCAGCAGCTTGGGTGATACAGGGAGTCACGGCTACACCTTC	CASSLGDTGSHGYTF
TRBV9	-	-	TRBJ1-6	TGTGCCAGCAGCTCTCGAACGGGACTCATGAATTCACCCCTCCACTTT	CASSSRTGLMNSPLHF
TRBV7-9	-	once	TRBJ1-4	TGTGCCAGCAGCTTAATCTCCCCTAGGGAAAAACTGTTTTTT	CASSLISPREKLFF
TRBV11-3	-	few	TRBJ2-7	TGTGCCAGTAGTCACAGGCAGAAGGCGGCATACGAGCAGTACTTC	CASSHRQKAAYEQYF